These 27 T cell receptor beta chains share one sample of origin, sequenced in a study of T cell responses to AZD1222 COVID-19 vaccine. Sequencing used immunoSEQ multiplex PCR; TCRdb keeps in-frame clones, though not all of them. The sample lists about 53,000 clones, 65% to 85% occurring once. The sample here was peripheral blood, taken on day 0 of AZD1222 vaccination. The receptors originated from an adult in good health.

V usage is TRBV28 and J usage is TRBJ1-2; D gene ambiguous. CDR1 and CDR2 from the germline V gene are MDHEN and SYDVKM. The CDR3 runs to 15 residues. V shed 7 bases and J shed 1 base, with 16 bases lying between them. CDR3 loop: CASNSRPGLNYGYTF. DNA of the CDR3: TGTGCCAGCAACTCTCGACCTGGTCTTAACTATGGCTACACCTTC.

The chain combines TRBV7-6 with TRBJ1-1, with TRBD1 matching 8 bases. V dropped 5 bases and J dropped 5; count of bases not matched to a gene: 13. The CDR3 has 16 amino acids. Germline CDR1 is SGHVS and CDR2 is FNYEAQ. In DNA, the CDR3 is TGTGCCAGCAGCCCGAGAGGTGGGACAGGAACGACTGAAGCTTTCTTT. Its protein product is CASSPRGGTGTTEAFF.

The chain combines TRBV27 with TRBJ1-4; TRBD1 matches at 7 bases. The CDR3 extends over 14 amino acids. CDR1 is MNHEY and CDR2 is SMNVEV in the germline V gene (reference sequence). The V segment lost 8 bases and the J segment 0 bases; nucleotides outside the gene matches: 3. As DNA, the CDR3 is TGTGCCAGCGGGGACAGCGCAACTAATGAAAAACTGTTTTTT. Translating gives CASGDSATNEKLFF.

This clone showed up just a few times. The gene calls are TRBV7-2 and TRBJ1-3; 7 bases map to TRBD1. V lost 5 bases to trimming and J lost 0 bases; unmatched junction nucleotides: 10. Looked up from germline, CDR1 is SGHTA and CDR2 is FQGNSA. CDR3 length: 17 amino acids. CDR3 sequence reads: CASSPSLGQSSGNTIYF. CDR3 nucleotide sequence: TGTGCCAGCAGCCCCTCCCTGGGACAGAGCTCTGGAAACACCATATATTTT.

This chain joins TRBV19 and TRBJ2-5; D uncertain. The V and J ends lost 3 bases and 5 bases respectively, with 10 bases between them. Germline V lookup: CDR1 LNHDA, CDR2 SQIVND (reference sequence). The CDR3 length is 13 residues. Written as DNA, the CDR3 is TGTGCCAGTAGTATCTCGAGCCAGGAGACCCAGTACTTC. Amino acids: CASSISSQETQYF.

The V and J genes are TRBV6-2 or TRBV6-3 and TRBJ1-2; D ambiguous. The CDR3 is 10 residues long. Germline CDR1 is MNHEY and CDR2 is SVGEGT. The ends were cut back, 8 bases at V and 4 bases at J, with 5 bases in the middle. The CDR3 spells CASGRYGYTF. For the CDR3, the DNA is TGTGCCAGCGGCCGCTATGGCTACACCTTC.

The DNA of the CDR3 is TGTGCCAGCAGCCAAACAAAGACCCAGTACTTC. Amino acids: CASSQTKTQYF. The V call is TRBV3-1 (or the pseudogene TRBV3-2), the J call TRBJ2-5; D ambiguous. The V end lost 2 bases, the J end lost 6 bases, and 4 bases lay between the germline ends. Germline V gene data show CDR1 as LGHDT and CDR2 as YNNKEL (reference sequence). The CDR3 extends over 11 amino acids.

This sequence joins TRBV19 and TRBJ2-5; 10 bases map to TRBD1. From germline, CDR1 is LNHDA and CDR2 SQIVND (reference sequence). There are 16 residues in the CDR3. The V gene end was trimmed by 5 bases and the J gene end by 2 bases; junction bases not matched to a gene: 8. CDR3 nucleotide sequence: TGTGCCAGTAGTCACCGGACAGGGGGTGGGCAAGAGACCCAGTACTTC. It specifies CASSHRTGGGQETQYF.

V usage is TRBV20-1 and J usage is TRBJ1-2, with 8 bases that match TRBD1. CDR3 length: 11 amino acids. Germline values: CDR1 DFQATT, CDR2 SNEGSKA (reference sequence). The V and J ends lost 5 bases and 6 bases, in that order; junction bases with no gene match: 2. CDR3 in amino acids: CSAGQGDGYTF. The DNA of the CDR3 is TGCAGTGCTGGACAGGGCGATGGCTACACCTTC.

The chain combines TRBV15 with TRBJ2-5, with TRBD2 matching over 8 bases. The germline V gene has CDR1 LNHNV and CDR2 YYDKDF (reference sequence). After removal of 0 bases from V and 4 bases from J, the junction contained 1 base not matched to a gene. This CDR3 region has 14 residues. The CDR3 DNA reads as TGTGCCACCAGCAGAGATACTAGCGGAGAGACCCAGTACTTC. Translation: CATSRDTSGETQYF.

The chain uses TRBV6-1 and TRBJ1-1; 9 bases line up with TRBD1. CDR1 is MNHNS and CDR2 is SASEGT in the germline V gene. CDR3 length: 15 amino acids. The V gene end was trimmed by 1 base and the J gene end by 4 bases; junction bases not matched to a gene: 4. Here the CDR3 reads CASSEGPDRGTEAFF. The CDR3 bases are TGTGCCAGCAGTGAAGGTCCGGACAGGGGCACTGAAGCTTTCTTT.

The J gene is TRBJ2-7, the V gene TRBV4-2, with 7 positions matching TRBD2. The CDR3 contains 16 residues. V shed 0 bases, J shed 7 bases, and the junction held 12 bases outside the gene matches. Germline-derived CDR1 and CDR2 are LGHNA and YNFKEQ. The CDR3 loop is CASSQDQSAGVGEQYF. For the CDR3, the DNA is TGTGCCAGCAGCCAAGATCAATCCGCGGGAGTAGGTGAGCAGTACTTC.

The chain recombines TRBV9 with TRBJ1-3, with D perhaps TRBD1 (5 bases). There are 14 residues in the CDR3. V lost 7 bases to trimming and J lost 0 bases, with 11 bases between them. Germline assignment: CDR1 SGDLS and CDR2 YYNGEE. The CDR3 sequence: CASRAGTSGNTIYF. CDR3 DNA sequence: TGTGCCAGCCGTGCAGGGACCTCTGGAAACACCATATATTTT. The entire variable domain, with the rest obtained from reference TRBV9 and TRBJ1-3, is as follows: DSGVTQTPKHLITATGQRVTLRCSPRSGDLSVYWYQQSLDQGLQFLIQYYNGEERAKGNILERFSAQQFPDLHSELNLSSLELGDSALYFCASRAGTSGNTIYFGEGSWLTVV.

This clone was seen once. This chain joins TRBV19 and TRBJ2-7; either TRBD1 or TRBD2 may supply D (5 bases each). CDR1 is LNHDA, CDR2 SQIVND, per germline (reference sequence). The V end lost 5 bases, the J end lost 3 bases, and 14 bases lay between the germline ends. CDR3 size: 14 residues. CDR3 coding DNA: TGTGCCAGTAGTCCAGGGACGGTCGGCTACGAGCAGTACTTC. As protein: CASSPGTVGYEQYF. The full variable domain, in which reference TRBV19 and TRBJ2-7 provide the parts outside the CDR3, is DGGITQSPKYLFRKEGQNVTLSCEQNLNHDAMYWYRQDPGQGLRLIYYSQIVNDFQKGDIAEGYSVSREKKESFPLTVTSAQKNPTAFYLCASSPGTVGYEQYFGPGTRLTVT.

The V gene is TRBV19, the J gene TRBJ2-7; 12 positions match TRBD1. The CDR3 runs to 15 residues. The V gene's germline CDR1 is LNHDA and CDR2 SQIVND (reference sequence). V dropped 6 bases and J dropped 6; count of bases not matched to a gene: 9. The DNA of the CDR3 is TGTGCCAGTAGAAGCACGGGACAGGGGGCACGCGAGCAGTACTTC. It encodes CASRSTGQGAREQYF.

V and J are TRBV10-1 and TRBJ2-2, with D hard to call. CDR1 WNHNN and CDR2 SYGVQD come from the germline V gene (reference sequence). CDR3 size: 15 residues. Deletions cut 3 bases from V and 4 bases from J, with 12 bases between. The CDR3 nucleotides read TGCGCCAGCAGTGACAAGGCCACGGGCACCGGGGAGCTGTTTTTT. This gives the protein CASSDKATGTGELFF.

The J gene is TRBJ1-5, the V gene TRBV3-1 (or the pseudogene TRBV3-2); weak D call: TRBD1 (5 bases). Trimming stripped 0 bases from V and 3 bases from J, with 9 bases between. The germline V gene has CDR1 LGHDT and CDR2 YNNKEL (reference sequence). This CDR3 region has 15 residues. DNA for the CDR3: TGTGCCAGCAGCCAAGATTCGGGGGACAATCAGCCCCAGCATTTT. Translated: CASSQDSGDNQPQHF.

This chain joins TRBV6-5 and TRBJ1-1; D is possibly TRBD1 (6 bases). The V end lost 6 bases, the J end lost 5 bases, and 16 bases lay between the germline ends. The CDR3 has 14 residues. Germline lookup yields CDR1 MNHEY and CDR2 SVGAGI. The CDR3 DNA reads TGTGCCAGCAGGGACAGAAGGCCCAGGACTGAAGCTTTCTTT. This sequence encodes CASRDRRPRTEAFF.

The chain carries TRBV4-1 and TRBJ1-3; D not certain. Germline V gene data show CDR1 as MGHRA and CDR2 as YSYEKL. Trimming removed 1 base from V and 4 bases from J, with 11 bases in between. The CDR3 is 15 amino acids. In DNA, the CDR3 is TGCGCCAGCAGCCAAGTTGGATTTAGGGGAAACACCATATATTTT. Encoded protein: CASSQVGFRGNTIYF.

In its sample, this clone was seen a few times. The chain is built from TRBV19 and TRBJ2-2, with D perhaps matching TRBD1 or TRBD2 (5 bases each). The CDR3 extends over 15 amino acids. V was cut by 3 bases and J by 8 bases, with 16 bases left in between. CDR1 and CDR2 from the germline V gene are LNHDA and SQIVND (reference sequence). The CDR3, as DNA: TGTGCCAGTAGTATCTTGGGGACCCGATCAGGGGAGCTGTTTTTT. Its translation: CASSILGTRSGELFF.

The J gene is TRBJ1-5, the V gene TRBV3-1 (or the pseudogene TRBV3-2), with a possible D match to TRBD1 (5 bases). In germline, CDR1 is LGHDT, CDR2 YNNKEL (reference sequence). V was trimmed by 5 bases and J by 0 bases, leaving 11 bases between them. This CDR3 has 15 amino acids. In DNA, the CDR3 is TGTGCCAGCAGCGAGGGGCCGGATAGCAATCAGCCCCAGCATTTT. Encoded protein: CASSEGPDSNQPQHF.

Here the CDR3 DNA reads TGTGCCAGCTCACCACCGCCCGGGGGACAGCCCCAGCATTTT. It translates to CASSPPPGGQPQHF. This rearrangement joins TRBV18 to TRBJ1-5; D perhaps matches TRBD1 (5 bases). The CDR3 is 14 amino acids. Germline V gene lookup returns CDR1 KGHSH and CDR2 LQKENI. V was shortened by 0 bases and J by 7 bases, with 10 bases between the two germline ends.

This chain links TRBV5-1 with TRBJ1-1; 7 positions match TRBD1. There are 14 residues in the CDR3. V lost 4 bases to trimming and J lost 6 bases; unmatched junction nucleotides: 9. Germline values: CDR1 SGHRS, CDR2 YFSETQ. The CDR3 spells CASSPDREDPEAFF. DNA of the CDR3: TGCGCCAGCAGCCCCGACAGGGAGGATCCTGAAGCTTTCTTT.

The rearrangement links TRBV2 to TRBJ2-3; TRBD2 agrees at 10 bases. Germline-derived CDR1 and CDR2 are SNHLY and FYNNEI. Losses at the gene ends were 4 bases for V and 7 bases for J; bases not matched to a gene: 5. This CDR3 is built from 14 residues. For the CDR3, the DNA is TGTGCCAGCAGTGGTACTAGCGGGACGAATACGCAGTATTTT. This codes for CASSGTSGTNTQYF.

Only one count was recorded for this clone. The chain links TRBV7-6 to TRBJ2-6; 7 nucleotides align to TRBD2. The CDR3 spans 19 residues. The germline V gene encodes CDR1 SGHVS and CDR2 FNYEAQ. V shed 4 bases and J 0 bases; nucleotides not matched to a gene: 12. The CDR3 reads CASSYVGGLIASGANVLTF. The CDR3 coding sequence is TGTGCCAGCAGCTACGTTGGGGGACTAATTGCCTCTGGGGCCAACGTCCTGACTTTC.

This clone was counted once. This chain connects TRBV7-8 to TRBJ2-3; possibly TRBD2 for D (6 bases). In germline, CDR1 is SGHVS, CDR2 FQNEAQ. The CDR3 length is 16 residues. Trimming took off 4 bases at V and 2 bases at J, with 16 bases between the two ends. CDR3 coding DNA: TGTGCCAGCAGCTCAGACCGGGACTTGTACACAGATACGCAGTATTTT. Translated, it gives CASSSDRDLYTDTQYF.

CDR3 region: CASSLTSGSWYEQYF. CDR3 coding DNA: TGTGCCAGCAGCCTTACTAGCGGGAGCTGGTACGAGCAGTACTTC. The gene calls are TRBV11-2 and TRBJ2-7, with TRBD2 identical over 11 bases. The CDR3 runs 15 residues. The V segment lost 5 bases and the J segment 4 bases; nucleotides outside the gene matches: 7. From germline, CDR1 is SGHAT and CDR2 FQNNGV.